This is a list of T cell receptor beta chains from one sample in a study of blood T cell repertoires in COVID-19. The table came from immunoSEQ multiplex PCR; TCRdb's copy has only in-frame clones and leaves some out. The sample yields approximately 96,000 clones, 90% seen once. The sample was peripheral blood. Receptors originate from a man aged 55 to 70 with acute or convalescent COVID-19. CDR3s include the opening cysteine and the closing phenylalanine or tryptophan. Each record gives: clone size, D gene, V gene, J gene, CDR3 protein, CDR3 DNA. D genes are given only for firm matches. Not every row has a clone size; where given, it reads once, few, many or a size class.

clone size: .
D gene: TRBD1
V gene: TRBV19
J gene: TRBJ2-3
CDR3 protein: CASSIDGTGRLYF
CDR3 DNA: TGTGCCAGTAGTATAGATGGGACAGGACGGCTGTATTTT

clone size: once
D gene: TRBD2
V gene: TRBV6-1
J gene: TRBJ2-3
CDR3 protein: CASSDLAGGGDTQYF
CDR3 DNA: TGTGCCAGCAGTGATTTGGCGGGAGGGGGGGATACGCAGTATTTT

clone size: .
D gene: TRBD2
V gene: TRBV19
J gene: TRBJ2-7
CDR3 protein: CASSPPWTSSTEQYF
CDR3 DNA: TGTGCCAGTAGTCCTCCATGGACTAGCTCAACCGAGCAGTACTTC

clone size: .
D gene: TRBD1
V gene: TRBV4-3
J gene: TRBJ2-7
CDR3 protein: CASSQDRGQGNEQYF
CDR3 DNA: TGCGCCAGCAGCCAAGATCGGGGACAGGGAAACGAGCAGTACTTC

clone size: .
D gene: .
V gene: TRBV19
J gene: TRBJ1-4
CDR3 protein: CASSVGEREKLFF
CDR3 DNA: TGTGCCAGTAGTGTCGGGGAGCGTGAAAAACTGTTTTTT

clone size: .
D gene: .
V gene: TRBV28
J gene: TRBJ1-3
CDR3 protein: CASSLRAGKGGNTIYF
CDR3 DNA: TGTGCCAGCAGTTTAAGGGCAGGGAAGGGTGGAAACACCATATATTTT

clone size: .
D gene: TRBD1
V gene: TRBV7-2
J gene: TRBJ2-3
CDR3 protein: CASSPQGSRTDTQYF
CDR3 DNA: TGTGCCAGCAGCCCACAGGGGTCTCGAACAGATACGCAGTATTTT

clone size: .
D gene: TRBD2
V gene: TRBV7-2
J gene: TRBJ2-5
CDR3 protein: CASSSRAGGSLRETQYF
CDR3 DNA: TGTGCCAGCAGCTCCCGGGCCGGCGGGAGCTTAAGGGAGACCCAGTACTTC

clone size: .
D gene: TRBD2
V gene: TRBV19
J gene: TRBJ2-2
CDR3 protein: CASSLGLAGGGTGELFF
CDR3 DNA: TGTGCCAGTAGTTTGGGACTAGCGGGAGGGGGTACCGGGGAGCTGTTTTTT

clone size: .
D gene: TRBD2
V gene: TRBV12-5
J gene: TRBJ2-3
CDR3 protein: CASGLGAGGRDTQYF
CDR3 DNA: TGTGCTAGTGGTTTGGGGGCGGGAGGGCGAGATACGCAGTATTTT

clone size: .
D gene: .
V gene: TRBV24-1
J gene: TRBJ1-2
CDR3 protein: CATSDPQGNYGYTF
CDR3 DNA: TGTGCCACCAGTGATCCCCAGGGTAACTATGGCTACACCTTC

clone size: .
D gene: TRBD1
V gene: TRBV27
J gene: TRBJ1-1
CDR3 protein: CASSDTGARTEAFF
CDR3 DNA: TGTGCCAGCAGTGATACAGGGGCGCGCACTGAAGCTTTCTTT

clone size: .
D gene: .
V gene: TRBV9
J gene: TRBJ2-1
CDR3 protein: CASSVRGLGNEQFF
CDR3 DNA: TGTGCCAGCAGCGTAAGGGGGTTGGGGAATGAGCAGTTCTTC

clone size: .
D gene: TRBD1
V gene: TRBV5-1
J gene: TRBJ2-1
CDR3 protein: CASSIGQGGGESEQFF
CDR3 DNA: TGCGCCAGCAGCATAGGACAGGGAGGAGGGGAAAGTGAGCAGTTCTTC

clone size: .
D gene: .
V gene: TRBV19
J gene: TRBJ1-1
CDR3 protein: CASSMGRATEAFF
CDR3 DNA: TGTGCCAGTAGTATGGGCAGGGCCACTGAAGCTTTCTTT

clone size: .
D gene: TRBD2
V gene: TRBV2
J gene: TRBJ2-3
CDR3 protein: CAGLAGGTDTQYF
CDR3 DNA: TGTGCCGGTCTAGCGGGAGGGACAGATACGCAGTATTTT

clone size: few
D gene: .
V gene: TRBV30
J gene: TRBJ1-1
CDR3 protein: CACHLRGITEAFF
CDR3 DNA: TGTGCCTGTCATTTAAGGGGGATCACTGAAGCTTTCTTT

clone size: .
D gene: TRBD2
V gene: TRBV5-1
J gene: TRBJ2-5
CDR3 protein: CASSSLGRGKETQYF
CDR3 DNA: TGCGCCAGCAGCTCCCTCGGGAGGGGGAAAGAGACCCAGTACTTC

clone size: .
D gene: TRBD2
V gene: TRBV5-1
J gene: TRBJ2-5
CDR3 protein: CASSLGLAVETQYF
CDR3 DNA: TGCGCCAGCAGCTTGGGACTAGCGGTCGAGACCCAGTACTTC

clone size: .
D gene: .
V gene: TRBV28
J gene: TRBJ2-4
CDR3 protein: CASSLTGVAKNIQYF
CDR3 DNA: TGTGCCAGCAGTCTTACCGGTGTGGCCAAAAACATTCAGTACTTC

clone size: .
D gene: TRBD1
V gene: TRBV30
J gene: TRBJ1-1
CDR3 protein: CAWSRQGGTGAFF
CDR3 DNA: TGTGCCTGGAGCCGACAGGGTGGGACGGGAGCTTTCTTT

clone size: .
D gene: TRBD2
V gene: TRBV29-1
J gene: TRBJ2-7
CDR3 protein: CSVESSSGKSYEQYF
CDR3 DNA: TGCAGCGTTGAATCCTCTAGCGGGAAATCCTACGAGCAGTACTTC

clone size: .
D gene: .
V gene: TRBV9
J gene: TRBJ2-5
CDR3 protein: CASSVQGRETQYF
CDR3 DNA: TGTGCCAGCAGCGTTCAGGGGCGAGAGACCCAGTACTTC

clone size: .
D gene: TRBD2
V gene: TRBV10-1
J gene: TRBJ2-5
CDR3 protein: CASRQGLAKETQYF
CDR3 DNA: TGCGCCAGCAGGCAGGGACTAGCGAAAGAGACCCAGTACTTC

clone size: .
D gene: .
V gene: TRBV4-3
J gene: TRBJ1-6
CDR3 protein: CASSQDAGLLHSPLHF
CDR3 DNA: TGCGCCAGCAGCCAAGATGCAGGTCTATTGCATTCACCCCTCCACTTT

clone size: .
D gene: .
V gene: TRBV7-9
J gene: TRBJ2-1
CDR3 protein: CASSFYQGIYNEQFF
CDR3 DNA: TGTGCCAGCAGCTTCTACCAGGGAATCTACAATGAGCAGTTCTTC

clone size: .
D gene: .
V gene: TRBV7-3
J gene: TRBJ2-3
CDR3 protein: CASSFYGGSTDTQYF
CDR3 DNA: TGTGCCAGCAGCTTTTATGGCGGGAGCACAGATACGCAGTATTTT